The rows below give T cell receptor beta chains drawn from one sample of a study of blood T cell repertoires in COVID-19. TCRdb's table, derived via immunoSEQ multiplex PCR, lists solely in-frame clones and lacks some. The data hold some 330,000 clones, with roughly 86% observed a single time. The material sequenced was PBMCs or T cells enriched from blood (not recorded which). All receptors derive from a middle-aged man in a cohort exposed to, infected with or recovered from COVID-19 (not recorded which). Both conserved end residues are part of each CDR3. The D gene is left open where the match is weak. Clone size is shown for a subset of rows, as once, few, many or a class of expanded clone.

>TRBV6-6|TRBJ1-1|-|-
CASRMDSLNTEAFF
TGTGCCAGCAGGATGGACAGTTTGAACACTGAAGCTTTCTTT
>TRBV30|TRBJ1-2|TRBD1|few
CAWSLQGERGYTF
TGTGCCTGGAGCCTCCAGGGGGAACGGGGCTACACCTTC
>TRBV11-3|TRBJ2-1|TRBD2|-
CASSSGRVLSYNEQFF
TGTGCCAGCAGTAGCGGGAGAGTTTTGTCCTACAATGAGCAGTTCTTC
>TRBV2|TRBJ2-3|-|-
CASSEFKGIDTQYF
TGTGCCAGCAGTGAGTTTAAGGGGATAGATACGCAGTATTTT
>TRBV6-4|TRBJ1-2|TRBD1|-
CAILYGGGIPYGYTF
TGTGCCATCCTTTACGGAGGGGGCATCCCCTATGGCTACACCTTC
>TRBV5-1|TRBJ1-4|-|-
CASSLGGLGEKLFF
TGCGCCAGCAGCTTGGGAGGGTTGGGTGAAAAACTGTTTTTT
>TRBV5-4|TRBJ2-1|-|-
CASSLALRDFSYNEQFF
TGTGCCAGCAGCTTGGCCCTCCGGGACTTTTCCTACAATGAGCAGTTCTTC
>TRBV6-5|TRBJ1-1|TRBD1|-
CASRDRDRDTEAFF
TGTGCCAGCCGGGACAGGGATAGAGACACTGAAGCTTTCTTT
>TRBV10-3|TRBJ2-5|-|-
CAISGGFQETQYF
TGTGCCATCAGTGGCGGCTTCCAAGAGACCCAGTACTTC
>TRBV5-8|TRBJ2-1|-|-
CASSFGENEQFF
TGTGCCAGCAGCTTTGGGGAGAATGAGCAGTTCTTC
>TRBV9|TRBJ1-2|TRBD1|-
CASSVRDRGRLDGYTF
TGTGCCAGCAGCGTTCGGGACAGGGGGCGATTAGATGGCTACACCTTC
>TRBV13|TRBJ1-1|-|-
CASTVGGIVGTEAFF
TGTGCCAGCACCGTCGGAGGGATTGTAGGAACTGAAGCTTTCTTT
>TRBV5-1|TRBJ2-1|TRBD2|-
CASTPGGSYNEQFF
TGCGCCAGCACCCCGGGAGGATCCTACAATGAGCAGTTCTTC
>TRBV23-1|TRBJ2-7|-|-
CASSHSYEQYF
TGCGCCAGCAGTCACAGTTACGAGCAGTACTTC
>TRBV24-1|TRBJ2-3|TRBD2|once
CATSGSAGVTDTQYF
TGTGCCACCAGTGGGTCGGCGGGAGTGACAGATACGCAGTATTTT
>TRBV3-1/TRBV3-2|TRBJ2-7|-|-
CASRRESSYEQYF
TGTGCCAGCAGGCGTGAAAGCTCCTACGAGCAGTACTTC
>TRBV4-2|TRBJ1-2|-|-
CASSQDMAGPRYGYTF
TGTGCCAGCAGCCAAGATATGGCAGGCCCTCGATATGGCTACACCTTC
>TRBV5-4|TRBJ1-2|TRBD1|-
CASSAPDRVRPGYTF
TGTGCCAGCAGCGCCCCTGACAGGGTCCGGCCTGGCTACACCTTC
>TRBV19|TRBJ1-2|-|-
CASMVQGFGNYGYTF
TGTGCCAGTATGGTCCAGGGTTTCGGAAACTATGGCTACACCTTC
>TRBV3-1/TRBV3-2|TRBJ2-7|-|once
CASSQRGDYRF
TGTGCCAGCAGCCAGCGGGGAGACTATCGCTTC
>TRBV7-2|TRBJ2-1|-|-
CASSSIPGNEQFF
TGTGCCAGCAGCTCCATACCCGGGAATGAGCAGTTCTTC
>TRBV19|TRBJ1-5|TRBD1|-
CASSRDRGRNQPQHF
TGTGCCAGTAGCCGGGACAGGGGGCGAAATCAGCCCCAGCATTTT
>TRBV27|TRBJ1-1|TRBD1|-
CASSRLRDRGALAFF
TGTGCCAGCAGCCGCCTCCGGGACAGGGGGGCTTTGGCTTTCTTT
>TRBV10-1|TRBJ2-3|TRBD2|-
CASSELATDTQYF
TGCGCCAGCAGTGAACTAGCGACAGATACGCAGTATTTT
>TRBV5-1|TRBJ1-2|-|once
CASRSGRGYTF
TGCGCCAGCAGATCTGGCAGGGGCTACACCTTC
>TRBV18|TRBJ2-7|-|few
CASSPPGRGGSEQYF
TGTGCCAGCTCACCACCCGGCAGGGGAGGGAGCGAGCAGTACTTC
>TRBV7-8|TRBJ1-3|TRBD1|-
CASSLWNLPGQHFYSGNTIYF
TGTGCCAGCAGCTTATGGAATCTGCCGGGACAGCACTTTTACTCTGGAAACACCATATATTTT
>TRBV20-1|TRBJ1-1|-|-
CSAPKTGEAFF
TGCAGTGCTCCGAAGACAGGCGAAGCTTTCTTT
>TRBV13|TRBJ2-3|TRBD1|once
CASSPGQGWDTQYF
TGTGCCAGCAGCCCTGGACAGGGATGGGATACGCAGTATTTT
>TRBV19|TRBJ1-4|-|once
CASSIVQNEKLFF
TGTGCCAGTAGTATCGTCCAGAATGAAAAACTGTTTTTT
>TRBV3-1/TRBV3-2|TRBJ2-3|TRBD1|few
CASSRSTGALTDTQYF
TGTGCCAGCAGCCGCTCTACAGGGGCCCTCACAGATACGCAGTATTTT
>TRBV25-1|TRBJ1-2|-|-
CASRAHGTHYGYTF
TGTGCCAGCAGAGCACACGGGACACACTATGGCTACACCTTC
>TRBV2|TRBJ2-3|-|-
CASTRREISSTDTQYF
TGTGCCAGCACGAGAAGGGAGATTTCTAGCACAGATACGCAGTATTTT
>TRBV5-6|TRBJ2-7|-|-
CASSLILGEQYF
TGTGCCAGCAGCTTGATCCTAGGCGAGCAGTACTTC
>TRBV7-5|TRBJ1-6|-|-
CVRSPSRRSEYNSPLHF
TGTGTCAGAAGCCCCTCCCGGAGGAGCGAATATAATTCACCCCTCCACTTT
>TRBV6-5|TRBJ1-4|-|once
CAGRLSSNEKLFF
TGTGCCGGCAGGCTGAGTTCCAATGAAAAACTGTTTTTT
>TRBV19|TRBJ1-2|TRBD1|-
CASTLYRDRTYGYTF
TGTGCCAGTACCCTATATCGGGACAGGACTTATGGCTACACCTTC
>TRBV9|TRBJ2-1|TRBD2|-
CASSVGGGSSYNEQFF
TGTGCCAGCAGCGTAGGGGGCGGGAGCTCCTACAATGAGCAGTTCTTC
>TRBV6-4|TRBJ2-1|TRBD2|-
CASSGRAGAYNEQFF
TGTGCCAGCAGTGGAAGGGCGGGAGCCTACAATGAGCAGTTCTTC
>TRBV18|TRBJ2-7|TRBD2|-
CASSPLPGEQAGGYEQYF
TGTGCCAGCTCACCCCTCCCCGGTGAGCAGGCGGGGGGGTACGAGCAGTACTTC
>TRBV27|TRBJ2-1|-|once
CASSDLGYNEQFF
TGTGCCAGCAGTGATCTCGGTTACAATGAGCAGTTCTTC
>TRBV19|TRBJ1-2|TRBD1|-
CASSGGQGGHGYTF
TGTGCCAGTAGTGGGGGACAGGGTGGCCATGGCTACACCTTC
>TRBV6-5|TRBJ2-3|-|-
CASEGQRSTDTQYF
TGTGCCAGCGAGGGCCAGAGAAGCACAGATACGCAGTATTTT
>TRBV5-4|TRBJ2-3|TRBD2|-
CASSHGLAGETDTQYF
TGTGCCAGCAGCCACGGACTAGCGGGAGAAACAGATACGCAGTATTTT
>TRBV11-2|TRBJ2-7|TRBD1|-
CASRPAWTGTYEQYF
TGTGCCAGCAGACCAGCATGGACAGGGACCTACGAGCAGTACTTC
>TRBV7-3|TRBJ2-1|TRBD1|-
CASSFSGTGDGEQFF
TGTGCCAGCAGCTTTTCCGGGACAGGGGATGGTGAGCAGTTCTTC
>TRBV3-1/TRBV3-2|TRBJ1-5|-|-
CASSPGGQGSNQPQHF
TGTGCCAGCAGCCCGGGGGGTCAGGGGAGCAATCAGCCCCAGCATTTT
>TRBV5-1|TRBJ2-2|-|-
CASSLVGLPNTGELFF
TGCGCCAGCAGCTTGGTGGGACTCCCAAACACCGGGGAGCTGTTTTTT
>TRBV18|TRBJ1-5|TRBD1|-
CASSTTGDHNQPQHF
TGTGCCAGCTCTACTACAGGGGACCACAATCAGCCCCAGCATTTT
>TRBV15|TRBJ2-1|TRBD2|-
CATSRGWTSGEQFF
TGTGCCACCAGCAGAGGATGGACTAGCGGTGAGCAGTTCTTC
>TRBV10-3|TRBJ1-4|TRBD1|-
CAISTSTGVEGKLFF
TGTGCCATCAGTACTTCGACAGGGGTTGAGGGGAAACTGTTTTTT
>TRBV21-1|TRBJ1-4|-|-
CASSDDRGRGLSGEKLFF
TGTGCCAGCAGCGACGACAGGGGGCGCGGTCTTTCTGGTGAAAAACTGTTTTTT